This TCR beta chain was obtained from a study of blood T cell repertoires in COVID-19. The overall study: Whether acute or convalescent, the COVID-19 samples came from the United States, Italy and Spain.

Sequenced by immunoSEQ multiplex PCR; TCRdb stores in-frame clones only, minus some. The sample carries more than 300,000 clones, 80% to 95% recorded once. Germline V gives CDR1 SNHLY, CDR2 FYNNEI. This CDR3 is 15 amino acids long. V lost 0 bases and J 5 bases, leaving 13 bases between the germline ends. Researchers sorted participants into cohorts using their self-reported clinical history. This chain connects TRBV2 to TRBJ2-5, with D possibly being TRBD1 (5 bases). Sequenced material: PBMCs or T cells enriched from blood (not recorded which). This clonotype originated in a woman in her 40s who had been exposed to COVID-19. CDR3 nucleotide sequence: TGTGCCAGCAGTGAAGCACGGCAGGGATTGGAGACCCAGTACTTC. This sequence encodes CASSEARQGLETQYF.